These 17 T cell receptor beta chains share one sample of origin, sequenced in a study of shared clonotypes between healthy human individuals. Assay used: immunoSEQ multiplex PCR; TCRdb lists only in-frame clones, some missing. The sample lists 2 million to 2.5 million clones, about 95% occurring once. Only CD45RO-negative cells positively selected for CCR7 counted as naive CD8 cells, so terminally differentiated effector memory CD45RA+ cells were excluded. Input material: naive CD8+ T cells sorted from blood. These receptors originate from a man between 18 and 29 years old in good health.

This chain joins TRBV6-5 and TRBJ1-1, with D unclear. Per germline, CDR1 MNHEY and CDR2 SVGAGI. This CDR3 is built from 15 residues. V lost 2 bases to trimming and J lost 1 base, with 11 bases between them. The CDR3 region is CASSYQADANTEAFF. The CDR3 DNA reads as TGTGCCAGCAGTTACCAGGCAGACGCGAACACTGAAGCTTTCTTT.

As regards this clone: Other nucleotide sequences from this sample produce the same CDR3. The rearrangement links TRBV18 to TRBJ2-3; 7 positions agree with TRBD2. V lost 3 bases to trimming and J lost 1 base; unmatched junction nucleotides: 4. This CDR3 has 15 residues. Per germline, CDR1 KGHSH and CDR2 LQKENI. The CDR3 sequence is CASSPGLAGTDTQYF. The CDR3 DNA reads TGTGCCAGCTCACCCGGGCTAGCGGGCACAGATACGCAGTATTTT.

V usage is TRBV5-1 and J usage is TRBJ2-7; D unresolved. Germline V lookup: CDR1 SGHRS, CDR2 YFSETQ. The CDR3 loop spans 14 amino acids. The germline V and J ends were trimmed by 4 bases and 3 bases, with 14 bases remaining between them. The CDR3 spells CASSPRLSSYEQYF. CDR3 DNA sequence: TGCGCCAGCAGCCCGAGACTGTCGAGCTACGAGCAGTACTTC.

This sequence joins TRBV6-1 and TRBJ2-7; D is possibly TRBD1 (5 bases). Germline V CDR1 and CDR2: MNHNS, SASEGT. The V end was cut by 0 bases, the J end by 3 bases, with 15 bases between. CDR3 length equals 16 residues. CDR3 sequence: CASSEAFGQGSYEQYF. CDR3 sequence (DNA): TGTGCCAGCAGTGAAGCTTTTGGCCAGGGCAGCTACGAGCAGTACTTC.

The J gene is TRBJ2-1, the V gene TRBV6-4, with 7 bases matching TRBD2. The CDR3 runs 14 residues. V was pared by 3 bases and J by 3 bases, with 2 bases of the junction left unmatched. Germline CDR1 is MRHNA and CDR2 is SNTAGT. The DNA of the CDR3 is TGTGCCAGCAGTGAGGGGGGGTACTACAATGAGCAGTTCTTC. Translation gives CASSEGGYYNEQFF.

The chain has TRBV6-5 and TRBJ2-5; 7 bases are shared with TRBD2. The CDR3 length is 15 residues. The junction had 11 bases not matched to a gene; V was cut back by 6 bases and J by 4 bases. CDR1 is MNHEY and CDR2 is SVGAGI in the germline V gene. CDR3 sequence (DNA): TGTGCCAGCAGCGTTATTCGGGGGGATGGAGAGACCCAGTACTTC. Its protein is CASSVIRGDGETQYF.

The chain employs TRBV7-2 and TRBJ2-1, with a possible D match to TRBD1 (6 bases). V lost 10 bases to trimming and J lost 3 bases, with 13 bases between them. This CDR3 comprises 13 residues. The V gene's germline CDR1 is SGHTA and CDR2 FQGNSA. The CDR3 region has the DNA TGTGCCAACGAAGGACAGAACTACAATGAGCAGTTCTTC. Its protein is CANEGQNYNEQFF.

The rearrangement links TRBV13 to TRBJ2-2; D assignment may be TRBD1 or TRBD2 (5 bases each). The CDR3 is 14 residues long. Germline V gene sequence: CDR1 PRHDT, CDR2 FYEKMQ (reference sequence). With 10 bases removed from V and 0 bases from J, the gap between germline ends came to 12 bases. CDR3 in amino acids: CATPGTANTGELFF. The CDR3 DNA is TGTGCCACCCCCGGGACGGCGAACACCGGGGAGCTGTTTTTT.

This chain joins TRBV5-6 and TRBJ2-5, with TRBD1 matching 9 bases. The CDR3 sequence is 14 residues long. With 4 bases clipped from V and 1 base from J, the junction kept 2 bases outside the gene matches. In germline, CDR1 is SGHDT, CDR2 YYEEEE. For the CDR3, the DNA is TGTGCCAGCAGCCCGGGACAGGGCCAAGAGACCCAGTACTTC. Protein product: CASSPGQGQETQYF.

CDR3 protein: CASSEARGANYGYTF. CDR3 nucleotide sequence: TGTGCCAGCAGTGAGGCCCGAGGGGCGAACTATGGCTACACCTTC. The chain combines TRBV6-1 with TRBJ1-2, with D maybe TRBD1 (5 bases). Between the trimmed V and J ends, which lost 3 bases and 2 bases, there was a span of 13 bases. CDR1 is MNHNS and CDR2 is SASEGT in the germline V gene. The CDR3 totals 15 residues.

The gene calls are TRBV19 and TRBJ2-3; 12 bases map to TRBD2. Germline V lookup: CDR1 LNHDA, CDR2 SQIVND (reference sequence). The junction had 7 bases not matched to a gene; V was cut back by 5 bases and J by 1 base. The CDR3 extends over 17 amino acids. CDR3 sequence: CASSGRTSGVGTDTQYF. The CDR3 nucleotides read TGTGCCAGTAGTGGCAGGACTAGCGGGGTGGGCACAGATACGCAGTATTTT. Together with reference TRBV19 and TRBJ2-3, the CDR3 gives the full variable domain: DGGITQSPKYLFRKEGQNVTLSCEQNLNHDAMYWYRQDPGQGLRLIYYSQIVNDFQKGDIAEGYSVSREKKESFPLTVTSAQKNPTAFYLCASSGRTSGVGTDTQYFGPGTRLTVL.

This clone was observed once. The chain couples TRBV7-9 to TRBJ2-4; D might be TRBD1 or TRBD2, each matching 5 bases. Trimming took 1 base from V and 0 from J, leaving 16 bases between them. CDR1 and CDR2 from the germline V gene are SEHNR and FQNEAQ (reference sequence). The CDR3 extends over 18 amino acids. CDR3 coding DNA: TGTGCCAGCAGCTTAGTCGGACGGGACCAACAAGCCAAAAACATTCAGTACTTC. Encoded protein: CASSLVGRDQQAKNIQYF.

The genes are TRBV10-2 and TRBJ1-1, with 9 bases that match TRBD1. CDR1 is WSHSY, CDR2 SAAADI, per germline. The trim removed 3 bases at V and 3 bases at J, leaving 5 bases unmatched. This CDR3 is built from 15 residues. The CDR3 DNA reads TGCGCCAGCAGTGAAGGGGGACAGGGTTACACTGAAGCTTTCTTT. Encoded protein: CASSEGGQGYTEAFF.

In DNA form, the CDR3 reads TGTGCCAGCACTAGCGGGGGGGAAAAAGATACGCAGTATTTT. It codes for CASTSGGEKDTQYF. This chain uses TRBV5-6 with TRBJ2-3; 12 bases fit TRBD2. Germline V gives CDR1 SGHDT, CDR2 YYEEEE. The CDR3 covers 14 residues. J lost 5 bases, V lost 6 bases, and 4 bases had no gene match.

Concerning this clone itself: This CDR3 is also generated by other DNA sequences in the sample. The chain carries TRBV6-6 and TRBJ2-7; weak D call: TRBD2 (5 bases). Trimming stripped 2 bases from V and 1 base from J, with 6 bases between. CDR1 is MNHNY and CDR2 is SVGAGI in the germline V gene (reference sequence). The CDR3 loop spans 13 amino acids. As DNA, the CDR3 is TGTGCCAGCAGTTACGGCGGGTCCTACGAGCAGTACTTC. Its protein product is CASSYGGSYEQYF.

To note about this clone: Being one base from a much bigger clone, this may be a read error. The chain is built from TRBV7-2 and TRBJ2-7; no definite D call. There are 11 residues in the CDR3. Germline values: CDR1 SGHTA, CDR2 FQGNSA. The germline V and J ends were trimmed by 1 base and 5 bases, with 3 bases remaining between them. The CDR3 coding sequence is TGTGCCAGCAGCTTAGACCACGAGCAGTACTTC. Its protein is CASSLDHEQYF.

The chain recombines TRBV6-5 with TRBJ1-3; D is perhaps TRBD1 (6 bases). Germline V gene sequence: CDR1 MNHEY, CDR2 SVGAGI. This CDR3 spans 15 amino acids. The germline V and J ends were trimmed by 2 bases and 6 bases, with 14 bases remaining between them. The CDR3 DNA reads as TGTGCCAGCAGTTACGGGCAGGGGATTGAAAACACCATATATTTT. Translating it yields CASSYGQGIENTIYF.